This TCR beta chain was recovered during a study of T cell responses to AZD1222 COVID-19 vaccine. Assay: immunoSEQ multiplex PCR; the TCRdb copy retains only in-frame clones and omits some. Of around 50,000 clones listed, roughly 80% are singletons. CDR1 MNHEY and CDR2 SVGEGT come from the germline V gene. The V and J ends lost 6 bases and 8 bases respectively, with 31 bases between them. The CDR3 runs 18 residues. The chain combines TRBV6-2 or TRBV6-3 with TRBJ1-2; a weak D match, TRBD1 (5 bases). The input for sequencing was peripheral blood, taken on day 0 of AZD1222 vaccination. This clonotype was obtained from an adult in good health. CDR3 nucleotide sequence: TGTGCCAGCAGCCCGATTGGGGCAGGTACACGCCAAACGGCGGGCTACACCTTC. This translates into CASSPIGAGTRQTAGYTF.